One sample yielded the 32 T cell receptor beta chains listed below, sequenced in a study of graft-versus-host responses after intestinal transplantation. For these receptors, no antigen is known. Clones were read by immunoSEQ multiplex PCR, and TCRdb kept only the in-frame ones, dropping some. The data show nearly 95,000 clones, with 85% to 95% seen just once and roughly 2% held by the top ten. The sample in question was unstimulated CD8+ T cells sorted from spleen or lymph node cells, obtained before intestinal transplant. The receptor source for this set is a human donor who received an intestinal transplant.

To note about this clone: The same CDR3 can be traced to other DNA sequences in this sample. The chain couples TRBV4-3 to TRBJ1-2; TRBD1 is a possible D gene (6 bases). CDR3 size: 14 residues. Germline V gene data show CDR1 as LGHNA and CDR2 as YSLEER. Trimming took 0 bases from V and 2 from J, leaving 7 bases between them. The CDR3 DNA reads TGCGCCAGCAGCCAAGACAGGGGAAACTATGGCTACACCTTC. Its protein product is CASSQDRGNYGYTF.

The chain carries TRBV10-2 and TRBJ1-2, with 7 bases fitting TRBD1. The CDR3 contains 13 residues. Trimming at V came to 0 bases and at J to 7 bases, leaving 2 bases not matched to a gene. Germline CDR1 reads WSHSY; CDR2 reads SAAADI. CDR3 sequence: CASSESTGIGYTF. In DNA form, the CDR3 reads TGCGCCAGCAGTGAGTCGACAGGGATTGGCTACACCTTC.

The genes are TRBV30 and TRBJ1-6, with D perhaps TRBD1 (6 bases). Trimming removed 0 bases from V and 9 bases from J, with 15 bases in between. The germline gives CDR1 GTSNPN, CDR2 SVGIG (reference sequence). This CDR3 contains 15 residues. CDR3 in DNA: TGTGCCTGGAGTGTACAGGGATTTGGTGTTTCACCCCTCCACTTT. Amino acid sequence: CAWSVQGFGVSPLHF.

The chain carries TRBV5-4 and TRBJ2-2; D not resolved. The CDR3 consists of 14 residues. Germline lookup yields CDR1 SGHNT and CDR2 YYREEE (reference sequence). V lost 2 bases to trimming and J lost 0 bases, with 5 bases between them. The CDR3 here is CASSFLTNTGELFF. The DNA for the CDR3 is TGTGCCAGCAGCTTTTTAACGAACACCGGGGAGCTGTTTTTT.

In this sample, this clone turned up once. The V and J genes are TRBV4-3 and TRBJ2-1; D is perhaps TRBD2 (5 bases). The CDR3 is 16 residues long. CDR1 LGHNA and CDR2 YSLEER come from the germline V gene. Trimming removed 4 bases from V and 1 base from J, with 14 bases in between. DNA for the CDR3: TGCGCCAGCAGCCGAAGGGCTACGGGATCCTACAATGAGCAGTTCTTC. Its translation: CASSRRATGSYNEQFF.

The chain combines TRBV7-2 with TRBJ2-2; D is ambiguous. Germline CDR1 is SGHTA and CDR2 is FQGNSA. Trimming shortened V by 2 bases and J by 7 bases, and 17 bases separated the two germline ends. This CDR3 has 16 residues. CDR3 nucleotides: TGTGCCAGCAGCTTATCAACCCTTACCTTCGGCGGGGAGCTGTTTTTT. Translating gives CASSLSTLTFGGELFF.

J is TRBJ2-5 and V is TRBV29-1, with D perhaps matching TRBD1 (5 bases). The J call is doubtful: the DNA matches TRBJ2-7 better. This CDR3 is 12 amino acids long. CDR1 SQVTM and CDR2 ANQGSEA come from the germline V gene. For the CDR3, the DNA is TGCAGCGCCTTAAGGGGCCCTCACGAGCAGTACTTC. Its translation: CSALRGPHEQYF.

A single count supports this clone. The J gene is TRBJ2-3, the V gene TRBV7-9, with 7 nucleotides matching TRBD2. V trimming: 0 bases; J trimming: 0 bases; junction bases outside the gene matches: 0. Germline assignment: CDR1 SEHNR and CDR2 FQNEAQ (reference sequence). CDR3 length: 15 residues. The CDR3 bases are TGTGCCAGCAGCTTAGCGGGGGGGAGCACAGATACGCAGTATTTT. Translated, it gives CASSLAGGSTDTQYF.

As to this clone: The sample carries other DNA sequences with the same CDR3. The V and J genes are TRBV7-2 and TRBJ2-2, with D uncertain. This CDR3 is 15 amino acids long. Trimming left V 1 base short and J 0 bases short, with 6 bases between. The germline gives CDR1 SGHTA, CDR2 FQGNSA. CDR3: CASSLEPANTGELFF. The CDR3 DNA sequence: TGTGCCAGCAGCTTAGAACCGGCGAACACCGGGGAGCTGTTTTTT.

CDR3: CASSDRVNYGYTF. The CDR3 DNA is TGTGCCAGCAGCGACAGGGTTAACTATGGCTACACCTTC. The V gene is TRBV7-9, the J gene TRBJ1-2, with 7 bases matching TRBD1. The CDR3 extends over 13 amino acids. J gave up 1 base and V 5 bases, and 1 base lay outside the gene matches. CDR1 is SEHNR, CDR2 FQNEAQ, per germline (reference sequence).

The chain joins TRBV14 to TRBJ2-1; possible D gene TRBD2, 7 bases. The CDR3 runs to 16 residues. CDR1 SGHDN and CDR2 FVKESK come from the germline V gene. The V gene lost 5 bases and the J gene lost 8 bases, with 22 bases spanning the gap. The DNA of the CDR3 is TGTGCCAGCAGCAGGGCCGTTGAACTGGGGGGGCATGAGCAGTTCTTC. The encoded protein is CASSRAVELGGHEQFF.

The chain has TRBV7-2 and TRBJ1-2; 8 bases match TRBD1. Germline V lookup: CDR1 SGHTA, CDR2 FQGNSA. J was trimmed by 0 bases and V by 5 bases; bases with no gene match: 5. The CDR3 loop spans 15 amino acids. As DNA, the CDR3 is TGTGCCAGCAGCCCAGACAGGGGAGCTAACTATGGCTACACCTTC. Amino acid sequence: CASSPDRGANYGYTF.

This chain connects TRBV2 to TRBJ2-7, with 9 nucleotides matching TRBD1. The V segment lost 5 bases and the J segment 3 bases; nucleotides outside the gene matches: 5. Germline loops: CDR1 SNHLY, CDR2 FYNNEI. The CDR3 is 14 residues long. Here the CDR3 reads CASSPGTGSYEQYF. The CDR3 DNA sequence: TGTGCCAGCAGTCCGGGGACAGGGAGCTACGAGCAGTACTTC. The full variable domain, rest sourced from reference TRBV2 and TRBJ2-7, is EPEVTQTPSHQVTQMGQEVILRCVPISNHLYFYWYRQILGQKVEFLVSFYNNEISEKSEIFDDQFSVERPDGSNFTLKIRSTKLEDSAMYFCASSPGTGSYEQYFGPGTRLTVT.

The chain is built from TRBV27 and TRBJ2-7, with D perhaps TRBD1 (5 bases). Germline loops: CDR1 MNHEY, CDR2 SMNVEV (reference sequence). The CDR3 sequence is 14 residues long. Trimming removed 3 bases at V and 3 bases at J, with 12 bases between. The CDR3 DNA reads as TGTGCCAGCAGTTTGGGAAGCCAGGGCTACGAGCAGTACTTC. It yields the protein CASSLGSQGYEQYF.

CDR3 nucleotides: TGTGCCAGCAGCCCCCTCGGGAATGAGCAGTTCTTC. Translated, it gives CASSPLGNEQFF. V gene TRBV9 combines with J gene TRBJ2-1; D is unclear. The CDR3 consists of 12 residues. Deletions cut 4 bases from V and 7 bases from J, with 9 bases between. Per germline, CDR1 SGDLS and CDR2 YYNGEE.

In its sample, this clone was seen once. This chain connects TRBV30 to TRBJ1-4; 9 nucleotides agree with TRBD1. The CDR3 covers 16 residues. In germline, CDR1 is GTSNPN, CDR2 SVGIG (reference sequence). J was trimmed by 4 bases and V by 4 bases; bases with no gene match: 10. The CDR3 sequence is CAWNPLSGQGNEKLFF. Here the CDR3 DNA reads TGTGCCTGGAATCCCCTTTCGGGACAGGGTAATGAAAAACTGTTTTTT.

The rearrangement joins TRBV10-2 to TRBJ1-2; D uncertain. This CDR3 contains 11 residues. CDR1 WSHSY and CDR2 SAAADI come from the germline V gene. The V end lost 6 bases, the J end lost 8 bases, and 10 bases lay between the germline ends. As DNA, the CDR3 is TGCGCCAGCAGATACCTCTACGGCTACACCTTC. Translation: CASRYLYGYTF.

This clone has a handful of counts. This specimen includes other DNA sequences encoding the same CDR3. The chain uses TRBV5-8 and TRBJ2-7; D not resolved. CDR3 size: 12 residues. Trimming pared 5 bases from V and 1 base from J, leaving 7 bases between. In germline, CDR1 is SGHTS, CDR2 YDEGEE. This CDR3 reads CASSSPSYEQYF. The CDR3 bases are TGTGCCAGCAGTTCCCCGTCCTACGAGCAGTACTTC.

This chain connects TRBV27 to TRBJ1-5; possibly TRBD1 for D (5 bases). Germline loops: CDR1 MNHEY, CDR2 SMNVEV (reference sequence). Trimming took 3 bases from V and 7 from J, leaving 19 bases between them. The CDR3 has 16 residues. CDR3 nucleotides: TGTGCCAGCAGTTTGTCCCCTGGGGGGTCGAGGCAGCCCCAGCATTTT. Its protein product is CASSLSPGGSRQPQHF.

The chain uses TRBV5-6 and TRBJ1-1, with no clear D. With 2 bases removed from V and 2 bases from J, the gap between germline ends came to 7 bases. Germline V CDR1 and CDR2: SGHDT, YYEEEE. This CDR3 has 13 amino acids. The CDR3: CASSFSVNTEAFF. The CDR3 DNA reads as TGTGCCAGCAGCTTTTCGGTTAACACTGAAGCTTTCTTT.

The rearrangement joins TRBV7-9 to TRBJ2-5, with a tentative D call TRBD1 (6 bases). Trimming stripped 5 bases from V and 5 bases from J, with 15 bases between. Germline V CDR1 and CDR2: SEHNR, FQNEAQ (reference sequence). The CDR3 runs 14 residues. The CDR3 spells CASSLTQGRETQYF. The CDR3 nucleotides read TGTGCCAGCAGCCTGACGCAGGGGCGGGAGACCCAGTACTTC.

The V call is TRBV7-6, the J call TRBJ2-1; TRBD2 might be the D (5 bases). The CDR3 consists of 13 residues. The germline V gene has CDR1 SGHVS and CDR2 FNYEAQ. V dropped 4 bases and J dropped 5 bases, with 9 bases sitting between them. CDR3 DNA: TGTGCCAGCAGCTCGGGGATGCACAATGAGCAGTTCTTC. Its translation is CASSSGMHNEQFF.

V gene TRBV4-1 combines with J gene TRBJ2-3; no definite D call. Trimming took off 3 bases at V and 2 bases at J, with 15 bases between the two ends. The CDR3 consists of 16 residues. Per the germline V gene, CDR1 is MGHRA and CDR2 is YSYEKL. CDR3 sequence reads: CASSHPQQIATDTQYF. The CDR3 DNA reads TGCGCCAGCAGCCACCCTCAACAGATCGCCACAGATACGCAGTATTTT.

The rearrangement uses TRBV27 and TRBJ1-1, with 8 bases fitting TRBD1. The trim removed 4 bases at V and 1 base at J, leaving 2 bases unmatched. The CDR3 totals 14 residues. From germline, CDR1 is MNHEY and CDR2 SMNVEV (reference sequence). The CDR3 nucleotides read TGTGCCAGCAGTTGGACAGGGAAGAACACTGAAGCTTTCTTT. Its translation is CASSWTGKNTEAFF.

This sequence joins TRBV2 and TRBJ2-7, with 8 positions matching TRBD2. The CDR3 contains 13 residues. The V gene's germline CDR1 is SNHLY and CDR2 FYNNEI. Trimming at V came to 7 bases and at J to 6 bases, leaving 8 bases not matched to a gene. CDR3 in DNA: TGTGCCAGCACCGAGGCGGGGGGCAGCGAGCAGTACTTC. Translating gives CASTEAGGSEQYF.

This clone was seen just once. The chain combines TRBV5-1 with TRBJ2-1; D gene uncertain. There are 14 residues in the CDR3. Trimming left V 0 bases short and J 8 bases short, with 12 bases between. The germline V gene encodes CDR1 SGHRS and CDR2 YFSETQ. CDR3 DNA: TGCGCCAGCAGCTTGGAGCCGCTGGTAGATGAGCAGTTCTTC. Translation gives CASSLEPLVDEQFF.

The chain recombines TRBV7-2 with TRBJ2-2, with 7 bases identical to TRBD2. V gave up 1 base and J gave up 4 bases; unmatched junction bases: 6. CDR3 length equals 16 residues. Germline V gene lookup returns CDR1 SGHTA and CDR2 FQGNSA. CDR3 residues: CASSLVGVAGTGELFF. In DNA form, the CDR3 reads TGTGCCAGCAGCTTAGTAGGTGTAGCGGGCACCGGGGAGCTGTTTTTT.

The rearrangement joins TRBV19 to TRBJ2-3, with D maybe TRBD2 (5 bases). V lost 6 bases and J lost 0, with 13 bases in between. In germline, CDR1 is LNHDA, CDR2 SQIVND (reference sequence). The CDR3 runs 15 residues. CDR3 DNA sequence: TGTGCCAGTAGCCCAGGACTGGGCAGCACAGATACGCAGTATTTT. The encoded protein is CASSPGLGSTDTQYF.

The chain uses TRBV27 and TRBJ2-2, with a possible D match to TRBD1 (5 bases). The germline V gene encodes CDR1 MNHEY and CDR2 SMNVEV (reference sequence). This CDR3 comprises 15 residues. With 3 bases removed from V and 0 bases from J, the gap between germline ends came to 8 bases. The CDR3 coding sequence is TGTGCCAGCAGTTTTTGGGGCGCGAACACCGGGGAGCTGTTTTTT. Amino acids: CASSFWGANTGELFF.

V is TRBV7-9 and J is TRBJ2-2; TRBD1 matches 10 bases. Germline CDR1 and CDR2: SEHNR and FQNEAQ (reference sequence). V lost 4 bases, J lost 5 bases, and 10 bases stayed unmatched. This CDR3 contains 17 residues. The CDR3 DNA reads as TGTGCCAGCAGCTATACGATGCCGGGACAGGGGACCGGGGAGCTGTTTTTT. This gives the protein CASSYTMPGQGTGELFF.

The chain uses TRBV20-1 and TRBJ2-4; TRBD2 aligns across 8 bases. The V segment lost 6 bases and the J segment 7 bases; nucleotides outside the gene matches: 2. Germline V CDR1 and CDR2: DFQATT, SNEGSKA (reference sequence). The length of the CDR3 is 11 residues. The DNA for the CDR3 is TGCAGTGCCGGGGGGGGTAACATTCAGTACTTC. Translating it yields CSAGGGNIQYF.

The chain carries TRBV2 and TRBJ2-1; 9 bases match TRBD1. J gave up 2 bases and V 7 bases, and 3 bases lay outside the gene matches. Germline V CDR1 and CDR2: SNHLY, FYNNEI. This CDR3 region has 14 residues. CDR3 DNA: TGTGCCAGCACTTGGACAGGGGCCTACAATGAGCAGTTCTTC. Its translation is CASTWTGAYNEQFF. The variable domain in full, with the rest retrieved from reference TRBV2 and TRBJ2-1, is EPEVTQTPSHQVTQMGQEVILRCVPISNHLYFYWYRQILGQKVEFLVSFYNNEISEKSEIFDDQFSVERPDGSNFTLKIRSTKLEDSAMYFCASTWTGAYNEQFFGPGTRLTVL.